This T cell receptor (beta chain) was captured by sequencing in a study of immune evolution from preneoplasia to lung adenocarcinoma. Repertoires were generated with immunoSEQ multiplex PCR, while TCRdb's copy carries only in-frame clones and drops some. The sample holds roughly 5,400 clones, approximately 84% seen once. This CDR3 spans 14 amino acids. V lost 4 bases and J 3 bases, leaving 13 bases between the germline ends. Looked up from germline, CDR1 is MGHRA and CDR2 is YSYEKL. This clone was recorded only once. This chain connects TRBV4-1 to TRBJ2-7; no definite D call. The sequenced sample was FFPE invasive lung adenocarcinoma tissue. The TCR was taken from a person aged 50-69 years with lung adenocarcinoma. CDR3 loop: CASSREEGNYEQYF. The CDR3 DNA reads TGCGCCAGCAGCCGAGAAGAAGGGAACTACGAGCAGTACTTC.